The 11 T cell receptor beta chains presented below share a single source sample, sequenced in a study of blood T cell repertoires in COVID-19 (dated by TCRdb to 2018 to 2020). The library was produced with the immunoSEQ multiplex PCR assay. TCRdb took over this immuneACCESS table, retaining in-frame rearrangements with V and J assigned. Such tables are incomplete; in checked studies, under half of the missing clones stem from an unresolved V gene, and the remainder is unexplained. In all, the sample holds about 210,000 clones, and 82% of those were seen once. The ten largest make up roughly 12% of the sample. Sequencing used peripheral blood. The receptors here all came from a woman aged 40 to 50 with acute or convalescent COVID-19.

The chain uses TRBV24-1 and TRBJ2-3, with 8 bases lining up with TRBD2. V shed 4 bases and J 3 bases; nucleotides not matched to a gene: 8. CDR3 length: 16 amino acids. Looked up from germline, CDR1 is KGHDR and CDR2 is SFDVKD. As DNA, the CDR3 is TGTGCCACCAGTGAGTATGGACTAGCCGAGACAGATACGCAGTATTTT. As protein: CATSEYGLAETDTQYF.

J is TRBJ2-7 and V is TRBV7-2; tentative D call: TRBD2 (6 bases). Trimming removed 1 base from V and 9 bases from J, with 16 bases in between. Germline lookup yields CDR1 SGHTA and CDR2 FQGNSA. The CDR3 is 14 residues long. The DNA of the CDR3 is TGTGCCAGCAGCTTAGAGCCTGGGGGGAGCGGGCAGTACTTC. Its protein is CASSLEPGGSGQYF.

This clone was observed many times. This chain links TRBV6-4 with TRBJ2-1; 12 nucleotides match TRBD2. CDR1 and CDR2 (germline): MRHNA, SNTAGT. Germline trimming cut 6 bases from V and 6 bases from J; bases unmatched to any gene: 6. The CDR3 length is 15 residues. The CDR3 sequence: CASSRLAGEANEQFF. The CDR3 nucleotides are TGTGCCAGCAGCCGACTAGCGGGAGAGGCCAATGAGCAGTTCTTC.

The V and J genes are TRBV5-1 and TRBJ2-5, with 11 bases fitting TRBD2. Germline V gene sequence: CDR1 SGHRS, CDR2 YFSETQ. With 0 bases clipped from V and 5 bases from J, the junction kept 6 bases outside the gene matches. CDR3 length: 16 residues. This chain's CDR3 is CASSLDTSGSWETQYF. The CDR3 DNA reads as TGCGCCAGCAGCTTGGATACTAGCGGGAGTTGGGAGACCCAGTACTTC.

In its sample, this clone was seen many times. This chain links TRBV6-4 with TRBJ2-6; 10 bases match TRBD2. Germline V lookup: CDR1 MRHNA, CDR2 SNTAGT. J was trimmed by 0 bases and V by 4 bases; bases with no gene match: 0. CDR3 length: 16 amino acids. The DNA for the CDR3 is TGTGCCAGCAGTGGGACTAGCGGCTCTGGGGCCAACGTCCTGACTTTC. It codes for CASSGTSGSGANVLTF.

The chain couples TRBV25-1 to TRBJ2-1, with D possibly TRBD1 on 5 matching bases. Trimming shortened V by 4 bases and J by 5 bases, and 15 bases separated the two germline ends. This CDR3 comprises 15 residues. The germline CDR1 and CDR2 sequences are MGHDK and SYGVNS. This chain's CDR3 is CASSGRVVGDNEQFF. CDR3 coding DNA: TGTGCCAGCAGTGGCAGGGTGGTTGGGGACAATGAGCAGTTCTTC.

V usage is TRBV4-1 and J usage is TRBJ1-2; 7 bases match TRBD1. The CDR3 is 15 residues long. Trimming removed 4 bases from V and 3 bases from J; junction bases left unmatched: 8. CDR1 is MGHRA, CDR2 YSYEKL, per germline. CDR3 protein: CASSLTTGSDYGYTF. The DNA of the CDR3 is TGCGCCAGCAGCCTTACGACAGGGTCTGACTATGGCTACACCTTC.

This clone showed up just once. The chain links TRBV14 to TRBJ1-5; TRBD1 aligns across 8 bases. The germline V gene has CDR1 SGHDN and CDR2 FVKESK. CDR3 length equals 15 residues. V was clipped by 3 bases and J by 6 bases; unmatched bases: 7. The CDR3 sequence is CASSQGQGAGQPQHF. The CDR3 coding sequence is TGTGCCAGCAGCCAGGGGCAGGGGGCCGGTCAGCCCCAGCATTTT.

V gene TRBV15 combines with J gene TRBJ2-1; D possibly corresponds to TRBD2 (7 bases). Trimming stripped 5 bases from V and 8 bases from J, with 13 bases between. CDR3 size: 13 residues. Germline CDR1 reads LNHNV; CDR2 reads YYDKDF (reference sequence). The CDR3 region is CATSGGGGDEQFF. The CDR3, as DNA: TGTGCCACCAGCGGGGGGGGCGGGGATGAGCAGTTCTTC.

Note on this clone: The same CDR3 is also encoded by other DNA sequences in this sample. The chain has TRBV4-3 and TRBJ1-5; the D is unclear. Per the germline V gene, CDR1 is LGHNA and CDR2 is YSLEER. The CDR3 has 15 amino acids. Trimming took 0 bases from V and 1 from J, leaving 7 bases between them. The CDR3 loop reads CASSQDSGSNQPQHF. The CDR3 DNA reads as TGCGCCAGCAGCCAAGATTCGGGAAGCAATCAGCCCCAGCATTTT.

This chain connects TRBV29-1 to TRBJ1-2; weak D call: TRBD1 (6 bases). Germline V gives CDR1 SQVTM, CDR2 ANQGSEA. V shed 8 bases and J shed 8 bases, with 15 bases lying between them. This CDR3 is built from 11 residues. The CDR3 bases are TGCAGCTCCCGGGGGGGACAAGGCTACACCTTC. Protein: CSSRGGQGYTF.